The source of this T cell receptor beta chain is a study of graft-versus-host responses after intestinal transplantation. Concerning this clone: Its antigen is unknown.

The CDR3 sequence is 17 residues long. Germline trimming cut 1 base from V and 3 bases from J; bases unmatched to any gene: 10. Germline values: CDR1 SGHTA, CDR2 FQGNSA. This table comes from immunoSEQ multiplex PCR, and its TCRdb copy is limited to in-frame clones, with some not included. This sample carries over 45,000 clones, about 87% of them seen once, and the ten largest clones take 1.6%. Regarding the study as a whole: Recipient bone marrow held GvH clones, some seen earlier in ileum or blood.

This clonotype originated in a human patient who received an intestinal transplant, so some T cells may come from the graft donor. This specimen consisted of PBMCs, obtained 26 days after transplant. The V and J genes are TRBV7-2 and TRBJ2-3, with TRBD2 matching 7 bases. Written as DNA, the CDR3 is TGTGCCAGCAGCTTAGGCCCCGGGGGGTGGGGAACAGATACGCAGTATTTT. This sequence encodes CASSLGPGGWGTDTQYF.